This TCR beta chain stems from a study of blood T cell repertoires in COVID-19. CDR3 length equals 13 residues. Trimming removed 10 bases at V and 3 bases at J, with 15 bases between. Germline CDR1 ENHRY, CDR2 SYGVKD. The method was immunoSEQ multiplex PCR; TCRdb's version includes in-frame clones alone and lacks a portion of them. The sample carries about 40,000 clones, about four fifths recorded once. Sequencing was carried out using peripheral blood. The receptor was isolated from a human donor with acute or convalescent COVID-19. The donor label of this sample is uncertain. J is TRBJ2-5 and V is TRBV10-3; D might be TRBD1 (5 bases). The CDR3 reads CATSTASEETQYF. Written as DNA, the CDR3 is TGTGCCACCTCGACAGCCTCAGAAGAGACCCAGTACTTC.